The clone carrying this TCR beta chain was observed once. This entry comes from a study of shared T cell receptors in the human thymus. Trimming removed 6 bases at V and 5 bases at J, with 19 bases between. This CDR3 has 15 amino acids. Per the germline V gene, CDR1 is MNHEY and CDR2 is SVGAGI. The repertoire was sequenced with immunoSEQ multiplex PCR; TCRdb's copy has only in-frame clones and lacks some. The sample shows about 660,000 clones, more than 70% of them seen only once. The same data also contributed to another study, on human thymus T cells. Per that study: Seemingly biased V and J gene usage marked thymic and blood repertoires. A high degree of thymic repertoire overlap among unrelated individuals was reported in related research.

This receptor was obtained from a boy younger than two with a congenital heart defect. The chain is built from TRBV6-5 and TRBJ1-2; D call uncertain. The specimen sequenced was thymocytes. The CDR3 nucleotides read TGTGCCAGCAGAGAATATTTTGGACTAACGTATGGCTACACCTTC. Encoded protein: CASREYFGLTYGYTF.